Given below is one TCR beta chain in context. The antigen is undetermined. Trimming at V came to 0 bases and at J to 7 bases, leaving 6 bases not matched to a gene. The CDR3 runs 15 residues. Per the germline V gene, CDR1 is SGHTA and CDR2 is FQGNSA. Repertoires were generated with immunoSEQ multiplex PCR, while TCRdb's copy carries only in-frame clones and drops some. Of about 170,000 clones in the sample, approximately 90% were seen once. The data are from a study of T cell responses to AZD1222 COVID-19 vaccine. Whole-study findings and limits: Donors were chiefly white British, with a greater number of females, and clonal diversity was perhaps underestimated. Seropositive at baseline were only a handful of AZD1222 recipients.

Pooling of second doses given at about 4 or about 12 weeks was done. This chain links TRBV7-2 with TRBJ1-2; 9 nucleotides align to TRBD1. The sequences come from peripheral blood, collected 28 days after the second AZD1222 dose. The clonotype originates from an adult who received the AZD1222 COVID-19 vaccine. DNA of the CDR3: TGTGCCAGCAGCTTAGCACAGGGGGCGCTACCTGGCTACACCTTC. It translates to CASSLAQGALPGYTF.